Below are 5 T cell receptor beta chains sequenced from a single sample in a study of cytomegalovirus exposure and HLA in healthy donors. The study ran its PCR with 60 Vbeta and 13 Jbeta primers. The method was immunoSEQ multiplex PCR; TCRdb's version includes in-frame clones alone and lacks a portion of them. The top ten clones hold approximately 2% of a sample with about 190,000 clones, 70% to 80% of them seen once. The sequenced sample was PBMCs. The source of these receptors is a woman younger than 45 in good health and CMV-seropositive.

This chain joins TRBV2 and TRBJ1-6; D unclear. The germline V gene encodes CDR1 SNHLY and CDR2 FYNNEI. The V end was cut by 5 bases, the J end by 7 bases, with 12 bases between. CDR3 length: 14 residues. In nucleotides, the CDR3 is TGTGCCAGCAGTAGAACACGACTAAATTCACCCCTCCACTTT. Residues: CASSRTRLNSPLHF.

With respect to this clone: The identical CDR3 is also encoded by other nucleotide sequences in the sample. CDR3 amino acids: CASSLGLGSYEQYF. The CDR3 coding sequence is TGTGCCAGCAGCTTGGGCCTGGGTTCCTACGAGCAGTACTTC. The genes are TRBV7-2 and TRBJ2-7; D gene unclear. The V and J ends lost 3 bases and 1 base respectively, with 10 bases between them. The CDR3 consists of 14 residues. The V gene's germline CDR1 is SGHTA and CDR2 FQGNSA.

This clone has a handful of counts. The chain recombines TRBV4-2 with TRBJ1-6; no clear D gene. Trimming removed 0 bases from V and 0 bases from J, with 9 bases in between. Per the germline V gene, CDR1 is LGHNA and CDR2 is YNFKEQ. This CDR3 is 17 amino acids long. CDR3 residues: CASSQDQVSSYNSPLHF. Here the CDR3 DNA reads TGTGCCAGCAGCCAAGATCAGGTTAGCTCCTATAATTCACCCCTCCACTTT.

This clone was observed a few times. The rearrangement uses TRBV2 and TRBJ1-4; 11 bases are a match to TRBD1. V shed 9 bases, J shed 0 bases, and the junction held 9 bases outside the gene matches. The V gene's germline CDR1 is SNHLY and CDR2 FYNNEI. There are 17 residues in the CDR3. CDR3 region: CASFGDRGAATNEKLFF. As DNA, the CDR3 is TGTGCCAGTTTTGGGGACAGGGGGGCTGCAACTAATGAAAAACTGTTTTTT.

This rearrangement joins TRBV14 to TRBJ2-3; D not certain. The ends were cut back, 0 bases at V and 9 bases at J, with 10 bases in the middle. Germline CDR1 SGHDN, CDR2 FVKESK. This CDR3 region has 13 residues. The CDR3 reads CASSQDLVETQYF. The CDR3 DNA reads TGTGCCAGCAGCCAAGATTTAGTCGAAACGCAGTATTTT.